This TCR beta chain was sequenced in a study of cytomegalovirus exposure and HLA in healthy donors. Study-wide background: Later, an analysis reported that the 120 or so validation repertoires had used the same platform as the 500 to 750 first-cohort repertoires.

Measured with immunoSEQ multiplex PCR; TCRdb has only the in-frame clones, and not every one. The sample includes more than 85,000 clones, about 95% of them seen just once. Study findings and constraints: Reports described diagnosis of cytomegalovirus status by the classifier as highly specific and sensitive. Subsequent analysis found a tendency for first-cohort TCR clusters to co-occur within the 120 validation repertoires.

As regards this clone: As yet, its antigen is unknown.

The sequenced material came from PBMCs. The sequence derives from a woman aged 18-30 years in good health and CMV-seronegative.

This chain's CDR3 is CASSNPGGLGTEAFF. CDR3 sequence (DNA): TGTGCCAGTAGTAATCCGGGGGGGCTGGGCACTGAAGCTTTCTTT. The V and J genes are TRBV19 and TRBJ1-1, with D perhaps TRBD1 (6 bases). CDR3 length: 15 amino acids. Trimming removed 4 bases from V and 4 bases from J, with 16 bases in between. Germline values: CDR1 LNHDA, CDR2 SQIVND (reference sequence).